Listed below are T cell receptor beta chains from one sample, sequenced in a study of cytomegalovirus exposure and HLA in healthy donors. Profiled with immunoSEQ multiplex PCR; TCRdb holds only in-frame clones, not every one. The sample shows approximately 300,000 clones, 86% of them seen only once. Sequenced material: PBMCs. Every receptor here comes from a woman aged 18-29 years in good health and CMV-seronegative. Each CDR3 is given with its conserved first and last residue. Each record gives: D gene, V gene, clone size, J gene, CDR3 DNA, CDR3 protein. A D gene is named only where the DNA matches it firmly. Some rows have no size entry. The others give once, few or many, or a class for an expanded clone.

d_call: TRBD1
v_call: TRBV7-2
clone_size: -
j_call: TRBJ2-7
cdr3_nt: TGTGCCAGCAGCTTGGACAGGGCGACCTACGAGCAGTACTTC
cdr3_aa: CASSLDRATYEQYF

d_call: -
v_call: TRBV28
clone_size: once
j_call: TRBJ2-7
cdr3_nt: TGTGCCAGCAGTTTATTCAGGGGCGGAATTTACGAGCAGTACTTC
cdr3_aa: CASSLFRGGIYEQYF

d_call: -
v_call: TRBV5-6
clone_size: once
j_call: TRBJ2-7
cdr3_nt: TGTGCCAGCAGCTTCGGTTCCTACGAGCAGTACTTC
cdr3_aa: CASSFGSYEQYF

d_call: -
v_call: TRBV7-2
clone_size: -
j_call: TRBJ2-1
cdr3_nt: TGTGCCAGCAGCTTAGAACCCCAGGTCGATGAGCAGTTCTTC
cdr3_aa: CASSLEPQVDEQFF

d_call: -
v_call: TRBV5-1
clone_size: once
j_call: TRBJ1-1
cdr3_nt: TGCGCCAGCAGCTTTGAGGGCTTGAACACTGAAGCTTTCTTT
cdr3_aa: CASSFEGLNTEAFF

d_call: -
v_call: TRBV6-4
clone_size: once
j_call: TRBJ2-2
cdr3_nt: TGTGCCAGCAGTGGGGACTACACCGGGGAGCTGTTTTTT
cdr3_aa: CASSGDYTGELFF

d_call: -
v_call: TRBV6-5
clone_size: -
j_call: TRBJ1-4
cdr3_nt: TGTGCCACTCGCACGGGGACACTAAAAACTGAAAAACTGTTTTTT
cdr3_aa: CATRTGTLKTEKLFF

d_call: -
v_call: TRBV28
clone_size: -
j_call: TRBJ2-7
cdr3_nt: TGTGCCAGCAGTCCACAGTACGAGCAGTACTTC
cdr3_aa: CASSPQYEQYF

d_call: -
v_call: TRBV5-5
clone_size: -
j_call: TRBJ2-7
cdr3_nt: TGTGCCAGCAGCTTCCCAAACAGGGAGTACGAGCAGTACTTC
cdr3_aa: CASSFPNREYEQYF

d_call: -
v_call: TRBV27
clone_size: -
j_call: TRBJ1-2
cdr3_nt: TGTGCCAGCAGTCTCCAGGGTAACTATGGCTACACCTTC
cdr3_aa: CASSLQGNYGYTF

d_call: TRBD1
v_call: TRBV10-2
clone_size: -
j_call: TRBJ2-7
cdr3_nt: TGCGCCAGCAGATCCCGGGACAGCTCCTACGAGCAGTACTTC
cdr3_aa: CASRSRDSSYEQYF

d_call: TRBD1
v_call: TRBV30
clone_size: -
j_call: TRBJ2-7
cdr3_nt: TGTGCCTGGAGTCGCCAGGGACAGCTCAAGTACTTC
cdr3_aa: CAWSRQGQLKYF

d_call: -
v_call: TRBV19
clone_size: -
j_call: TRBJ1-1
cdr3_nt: TGTGCCAGTAGTACTGACAGGTGGGCACGCGGCACTGAAGCTTTCTTT
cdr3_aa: CASSTDRWARGTEAFF